One and the same sample provided the 5 T cell receptor beta chains below, sequenced in a study of T cell changes during pregnancy in multiple sclerosis. Clones were sequenced by immunoSEQ multiplex PCR, and TCRdb holds only the in-frame ones, with some missing. The sample consists of tens of thousands of clones, around 95% of them appearing once. This sample comprised peripheral blood, obtained in the third trimester of pregnancy. These receptors all stem from a female donor in good health, enrolled as a control in a pregnancy study.

This clone was counted only a few times. V is TRBV2 and J is TRBJ1-1; 8 positions agree with TRBD1. The CDR3 contains 15 residues. J lost 3 bases, V lost 4 bases, and 7 bases had no gene match. The germline V gene has CDR1 SNHLY and CDR2 FYNNEI. CDR3 sequence: CASSVAGTGDTEAFF. The CDR3, as DNA: TGTGCCAGCAGTGTGGCCGGGACAGGAGACACTGAAGCTTTCTTT.

The chain uses TRBV29-1 and TRBJ2-1; 9 bases agree with TRBD2. This CDR3 contains 14 residues. Germline assignment: CDR1 SQVTM and CDR2 ANQGSEA. Unmatched junction bases numbered 4, after V lost 2 bases and J lost 5 bases. CDR3 in amino acids: CSVERRLADNEQFF. DNA for the CDR3: TGCAGCGTTGAACGCAGACTAGCGGACAATGAGCAGTTCTTC.

The rearrangement joins TRBV27 to TRBJ2-7; D is possibly TRBD2 (6 bases). Trimming cost V 2 bases and J 4 bases, with 9 bases left between them. The CDR3 spans 13 residues. Per germline, CDR1 MNHEY and CDR2 SMNVEV (reference sequence). DNA for the CDR3: TGTGCCAGCAGTTTAACTCGGGGGTACGAGCAGTACTTC. It specifies CASSLTRGYEQYF.

With regard to this clone: Other DNA variants within this sample encode the same CDR3. This chain connects TRBV28 to TRBJ2-7; a weak D match, TRBD2 (5 bases). The germline gives CDR1 MDHEN, CDR2 SYDVKM. The CDR3 sequence is 12 residues long. Trimming shortened V by 1 base and J by 4 bases, and 5 bases separated the two germline ends. CDR3 in amino acids: CASSLSGYEQYF. The CDR3 region has the DNA TGTGCCAGCAGTTTATCGGGGTACGAGCAGTACTTC. Variable domain in full (rest from reference TRBV28 and TRBJ2-7): DVKVTQSSRYLVKRTGEKVFLECVQDMDHENMFWYRQDPGLGLRLIYFSYDVKMKEKGDIPEGYSVSREKKERFSLILESASTNQTSMYLCASSLSGYEQYFGPGTRLTVT.

The CDR3 DNA is TGTGCCAGCAGTGTACGGGATAGCACTGAAGCTTTCTTT. Protein: CASSVRDSTEAFF. The rearrangement uses TRBV2 and TRBJ1-1; D uncertain. Trimming pared 4 bases from V and 4 bases from J, leaving 10 bases between. Germline CDR1 and CDR2: SNHLY and FYNNEI. CDR3 length: 13 residues.